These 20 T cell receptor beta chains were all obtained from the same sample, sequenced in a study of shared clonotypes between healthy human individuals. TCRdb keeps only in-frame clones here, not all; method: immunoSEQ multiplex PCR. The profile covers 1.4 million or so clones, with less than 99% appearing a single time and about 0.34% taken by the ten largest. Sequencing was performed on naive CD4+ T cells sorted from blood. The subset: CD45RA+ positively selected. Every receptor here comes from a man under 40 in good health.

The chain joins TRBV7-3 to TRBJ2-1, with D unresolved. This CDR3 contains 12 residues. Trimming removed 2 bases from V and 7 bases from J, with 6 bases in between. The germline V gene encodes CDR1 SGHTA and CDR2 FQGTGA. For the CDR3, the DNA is TGTGCCAGCAGCTTAGAAGTGAATGAGCAGTTCTTC. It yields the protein CASSLEVNEQFF.

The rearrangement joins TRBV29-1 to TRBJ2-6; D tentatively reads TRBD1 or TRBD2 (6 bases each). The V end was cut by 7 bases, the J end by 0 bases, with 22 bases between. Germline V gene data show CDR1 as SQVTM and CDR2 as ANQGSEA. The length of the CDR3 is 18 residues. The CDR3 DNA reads TGCAGCGCTAGAACGACAGGTGGAGGGTACTCTGGGGCCAACGTCCTGACTTTC. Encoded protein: CSARTTGGGYSGANVLTF.

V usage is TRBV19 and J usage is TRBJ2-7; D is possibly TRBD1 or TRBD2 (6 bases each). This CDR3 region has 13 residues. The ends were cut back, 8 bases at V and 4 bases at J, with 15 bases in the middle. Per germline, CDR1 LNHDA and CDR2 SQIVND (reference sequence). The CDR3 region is CASARGAMYEQYF. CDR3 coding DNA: TGTGCCAGTGCTAGGGGGGCCATGTACGAGCAGTACTTC.

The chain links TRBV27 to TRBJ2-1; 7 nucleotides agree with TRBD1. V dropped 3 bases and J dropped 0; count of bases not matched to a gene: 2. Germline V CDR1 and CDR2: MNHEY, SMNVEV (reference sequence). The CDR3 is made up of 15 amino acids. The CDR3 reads CASSFRDSSYNEQFF. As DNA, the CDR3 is TGTGCCAGCAGTTTTAGGGACAGCTCCTACAATGAGCAGTTCTTC.

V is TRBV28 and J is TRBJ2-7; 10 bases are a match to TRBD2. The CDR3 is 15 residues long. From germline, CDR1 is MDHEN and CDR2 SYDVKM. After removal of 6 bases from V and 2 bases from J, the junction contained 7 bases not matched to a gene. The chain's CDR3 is CASRVAGGIPYEQYF. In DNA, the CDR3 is TGTGCCAGCAGAGTAGCGGGAGGAATTCCCTACGAGCAGTACTTC.

CDR3 coding DNA: TGTGCCAGCAGTGGCCTATACAGCTTTTACTACGAGCAGTACTTC. Amino acids: CASSGLYSFYYEQYF. V and J are TRBV28 and TRBJ2-7; no reliable D call. CDR3 length: 15 residues. In germline, CDR1 is MDHEN, CDR2 SYDVKM. V dropped 5 bases and J dropped 3 bases, with 17 bases sitting between them.

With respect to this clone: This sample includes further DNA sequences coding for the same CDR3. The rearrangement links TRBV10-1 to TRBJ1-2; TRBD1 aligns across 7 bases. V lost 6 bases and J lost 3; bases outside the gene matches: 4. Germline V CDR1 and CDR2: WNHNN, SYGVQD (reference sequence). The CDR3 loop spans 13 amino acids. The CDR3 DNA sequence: TGCGCCAGCAGCCCCGGGACAGACTATGGCTACACCTTC. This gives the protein CASSPGTDYGYTF.

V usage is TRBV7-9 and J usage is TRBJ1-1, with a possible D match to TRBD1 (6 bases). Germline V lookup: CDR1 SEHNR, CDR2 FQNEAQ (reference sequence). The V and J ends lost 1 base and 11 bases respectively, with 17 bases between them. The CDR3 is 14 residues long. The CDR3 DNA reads TGTGCCAGCAGCTTAGTACGCCCGGGGGCCGGCGCTTTCTTT. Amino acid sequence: CASSLVRPGAGAFF. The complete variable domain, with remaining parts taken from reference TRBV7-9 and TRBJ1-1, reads DTGVSQNPRHKITKRGQNVTFRCDPISEHNRLYWYRQTLGQGPEFLTYFQNEAQLEKSRLLSDRFSAERPKGSFSTLEIQRTEQGDSAMYLCASSLVRPGAGAFFGQGTRLTVV.

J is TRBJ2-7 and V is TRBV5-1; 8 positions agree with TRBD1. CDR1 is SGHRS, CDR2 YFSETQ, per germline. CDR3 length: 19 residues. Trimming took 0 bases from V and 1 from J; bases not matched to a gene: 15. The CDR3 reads CASSLAPGQARGGSYEQYF. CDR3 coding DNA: TGCGCCAGCAGCTTGGCCCCGGGACAGGCCCGTGGAGGGTCCTACGAGCAGTACTTC.

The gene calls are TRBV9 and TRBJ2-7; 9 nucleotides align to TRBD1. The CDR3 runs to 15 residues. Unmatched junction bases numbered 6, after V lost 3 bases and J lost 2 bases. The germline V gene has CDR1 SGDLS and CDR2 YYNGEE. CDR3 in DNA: TGTGCCAGCAGCGCATACGGGACAGGGACCTACGAGCAGTACTTC. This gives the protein CASSAYGTGTYEQYF.

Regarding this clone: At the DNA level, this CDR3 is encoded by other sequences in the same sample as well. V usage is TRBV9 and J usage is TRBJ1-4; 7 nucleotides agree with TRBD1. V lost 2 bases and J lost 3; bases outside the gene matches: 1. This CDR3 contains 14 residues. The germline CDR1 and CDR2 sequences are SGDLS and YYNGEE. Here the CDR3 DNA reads TGTGCCAGCAGCGTCGGGACAGCTAATGAAAAACTGTTTTTT. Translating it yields CASSVGTANEKLFF.

Here the CDR3 DNA reads TGTGCCATCAGTGCCGGGTCTTCGTCTGCGGGGGAGCTGTTTTTT. Translating it yields CAISAGSSSAGELFF. The J gene is TRBJ2-2, the V gene TRBV10-3, with D unresolved. V shed 4 bases and J shed 8 bases, with 17 bases lying between them. The CDR3 length is 15 residues. Germline CDR1 is ENHRY and CDR2 is SYGVKD.

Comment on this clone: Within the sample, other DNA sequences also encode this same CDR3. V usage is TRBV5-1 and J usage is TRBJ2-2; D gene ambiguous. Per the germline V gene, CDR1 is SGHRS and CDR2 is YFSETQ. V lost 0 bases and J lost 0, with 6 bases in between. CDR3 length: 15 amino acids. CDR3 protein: CASSLAGSNTGELFF. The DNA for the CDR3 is TGCGCCAGCAGCTTGGCCGGGTCGAACACCGGGGAGCTGTTTTTT.

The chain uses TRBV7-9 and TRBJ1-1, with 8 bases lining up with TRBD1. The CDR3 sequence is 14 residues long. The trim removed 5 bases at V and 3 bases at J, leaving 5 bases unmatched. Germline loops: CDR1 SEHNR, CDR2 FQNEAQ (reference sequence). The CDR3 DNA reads TGTGCCAGCAGCGCCCAGGGGGCGGACACTGAAGCTTTCTTT. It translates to CASSAQGADTEAFF.

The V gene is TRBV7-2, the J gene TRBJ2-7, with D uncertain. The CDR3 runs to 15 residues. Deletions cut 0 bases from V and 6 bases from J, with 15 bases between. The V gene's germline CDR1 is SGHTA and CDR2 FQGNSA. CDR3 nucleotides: TGTGCCAGCAGCTTAGCCCCTATTACTGCACGCGAGCAGTACTTC. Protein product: CASSLAPITAREQYF.

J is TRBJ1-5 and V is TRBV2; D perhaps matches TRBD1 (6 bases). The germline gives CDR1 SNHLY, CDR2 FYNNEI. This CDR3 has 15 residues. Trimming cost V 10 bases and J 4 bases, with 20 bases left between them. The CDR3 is CATPSPGEGNQPQHF. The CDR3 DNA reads TGTGCCACCCCGTCCCCAGGGGAGGGAAATCAGCCCCAGCATTTT.

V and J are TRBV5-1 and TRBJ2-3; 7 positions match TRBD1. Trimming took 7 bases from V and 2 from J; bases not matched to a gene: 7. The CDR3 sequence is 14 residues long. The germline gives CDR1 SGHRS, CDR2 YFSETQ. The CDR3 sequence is CASYLGQPTDTQYF. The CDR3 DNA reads TGCGCCAGCTATCTGGGACAGCCCACAGATACGCAGTATTTT.

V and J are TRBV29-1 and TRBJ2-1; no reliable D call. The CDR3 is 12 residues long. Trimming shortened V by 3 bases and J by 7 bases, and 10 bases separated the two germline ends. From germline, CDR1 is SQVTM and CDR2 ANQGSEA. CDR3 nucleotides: TGCAGCGTTGATTCGTCATTAAATGAGCAGTTCTTC. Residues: CSVDSSLNEQFF.

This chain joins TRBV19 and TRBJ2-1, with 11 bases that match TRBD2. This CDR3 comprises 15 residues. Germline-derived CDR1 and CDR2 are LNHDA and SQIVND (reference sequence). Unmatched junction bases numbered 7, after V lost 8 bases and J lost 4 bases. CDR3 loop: CASSLAGGPYNEQFF. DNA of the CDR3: TGTGCCAGTTCTTTAGCGGGAGGGCCGTACAATGAGCAGTTCTTC.

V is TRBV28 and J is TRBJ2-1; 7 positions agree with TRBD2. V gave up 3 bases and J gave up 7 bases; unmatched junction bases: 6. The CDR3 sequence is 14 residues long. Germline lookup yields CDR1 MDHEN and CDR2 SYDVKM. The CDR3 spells CASSFSFGGNEQFF. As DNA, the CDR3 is TGTGCCAGCAGTTTCTCCTTCGGGGGGAATGAGCAGTTCTTC. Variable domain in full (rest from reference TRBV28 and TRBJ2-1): DVKVTQSSRYLVKRTGEKVFLECVQDMDHENMFWYRQDPGLGLRLIYFSYDVKMKEKGDIPEGYSVSREKKERFSLILESASTNQTSMYLCASSFSFGGNEQFFGPGTRLTVL.